The T cell receptor beta chain under discussion was sequenced for a study of blood T cell repertoires in COVID-19. Study as a whole: Specimens from acute and convalescent COVID-19 originated in the United States, Italy and Spain. The cDNA or gDNA used as material had been derived from T cells, B-cell-depleted T cells, or PBMCs.

From germline, CDR1 is SNHLY and CDR2 FYNNEI. This CDR3 spans 13 amino acids. With 4 bases removed from V and 7 bases from J, the gap between germline ends came to 13 bases. Authors' processing steps: Researchers report that nucleated cell counts were estimated from reference gene primer amplification. Produced via immunoSEQ multiplex PCR; TCRdb's table is partial and in-frame only. The V and J calls and clone size come from that table; D and trimming were worked out from the DNA. The table records over 100,000 clones, 65% to 90% of them present only once. This clone was seen a handful of times. The sequence derives from a woman older than 75 with active or convalescent COVID-19. What was sequenced was peripheral blood. This rearrangement joins TRBV2 to TRBJ1-2; tentatively, D is TRBD1 (5 bases). The CDR3 spells CASSGRGGFGYTF. The CDR3 DNA reads as TGTGCCAGCAGTGGGAGGGGAGGGTTTGGCTACACCTTC.